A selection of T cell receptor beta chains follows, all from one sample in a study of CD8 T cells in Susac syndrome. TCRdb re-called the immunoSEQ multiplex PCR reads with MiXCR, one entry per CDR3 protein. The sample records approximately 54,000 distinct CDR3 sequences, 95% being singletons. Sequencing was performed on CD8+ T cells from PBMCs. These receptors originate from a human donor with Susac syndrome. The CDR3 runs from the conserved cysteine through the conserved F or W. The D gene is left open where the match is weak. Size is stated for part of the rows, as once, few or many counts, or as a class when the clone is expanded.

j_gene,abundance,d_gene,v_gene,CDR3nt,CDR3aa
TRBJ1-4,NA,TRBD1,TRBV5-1,TGCGCCAGCAGCGGGGACACAGGGGGCGCGCATGAAAAACTGTTTTTT,CASSGDTGGAHEKLFF
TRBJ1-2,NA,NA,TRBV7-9,TGTGCCAGCAGCGGAGAACCGGGACGAAACTATGGCTACACCTTC,CASSGEPGRNYGYTF
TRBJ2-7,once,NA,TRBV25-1,TGTGCCAGCAGTGAAGCAATAGCCAGCTCCTACGAGCAGTACTTC,CASSEAIASSYEQYF
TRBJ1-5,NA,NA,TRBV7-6,TGTGCCAGCAGCTTAGACACATATCAGCCCCAGCATTTT,CASSLDTYQPQHF
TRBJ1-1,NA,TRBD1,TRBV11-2,TGTGCCAGCAGCCCCGGACAGGTAGACACGGCTTTCTTT,CASSPGQVDTAFF
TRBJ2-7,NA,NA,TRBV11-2,TGTGCCAGCAGCCCCAATCAACCCCACGAGCAGTACTTC,CASSPNQPHEQYF
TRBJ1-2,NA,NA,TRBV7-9,TGTGCCAGCAGCTTAGCCGCAGAGGACTATGGCTACACCTTC,CASSLAAEDYGYTF
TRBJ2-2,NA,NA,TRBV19,TGTGCCAGAGAAGAAACCGGGGAGCTGTTTTTT,CAREETGELFF
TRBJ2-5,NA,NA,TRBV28,TGTGCCAGCAATTGGGGGGCTCGGCAAGAGACCCAGTACTTC,CASNWGARQETQYF
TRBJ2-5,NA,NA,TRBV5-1,TGCGCCAGCAGACGGGCCCAAGAGACCCAGTACTTC,CASRRAQETQYF
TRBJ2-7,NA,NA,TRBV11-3,TGTGCCAGCAGCTTAGGCGAGCAGTACTTC,CASSLGEQYF
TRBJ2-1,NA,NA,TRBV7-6,TGTGCCAGCAGCTTAGGGGTGGGCATAGCCTACAATGAGCAGTTCTTC,CASSLGVGIAYNEQFF
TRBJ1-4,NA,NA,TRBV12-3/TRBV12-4,TGTGCCAGCAGAGAAAGGGGAATCGGTGAAAAACTGTTTTTT,CASRERGIGEKLFF
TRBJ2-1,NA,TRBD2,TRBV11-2,TGTGCCAGCACCCGCTATGTAGGGACTAGCGGGGCTAAGTTCTCCTACAATGAGCAGTTCTTC,CASTRYVGTSGAKFSYNEQFF
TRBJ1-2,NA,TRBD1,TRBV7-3,TGTGCCAGCAGCCCGGGTGGCACAGGGGGCGATGGCTACACCTTC,CASSPGGTGGDGYTF
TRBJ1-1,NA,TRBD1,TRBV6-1,TGTGCCAGCAGTAACCGCGGGACAGGGCGCAACACTGAAGCTTTCTTT,CASSNRGTGRNTEAFF
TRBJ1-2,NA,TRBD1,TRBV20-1,TGCAGTGCTAGAGAGAGGGGGACAGGGGTCGGCTATGGCTACACCTTC,CSARERGTGVGYGYTF
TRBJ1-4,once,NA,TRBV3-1,TGTGCCAGCAGCCACCAGGACGAAAAACTGTTTTTT,CASSHQDEKLFF
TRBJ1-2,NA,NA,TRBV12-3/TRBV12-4,TGTGCCAGCGGCTGGCGGGGTGGCTACACCTTC,CASGWRGGYTF
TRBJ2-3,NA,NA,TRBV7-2,TGTGCCAGCAGCCCCAGGCAGGCGGGGGCGTACACAGATACGCAGTATTTT,CASSPRQAGAYTDTQYF
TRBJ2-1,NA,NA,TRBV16,TGTGCCAGCAGCCAATCGGTCCGAAATGAGCAGTTCTTC,CASSQSVRNEQFF
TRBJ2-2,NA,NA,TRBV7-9,TGTGCCAGCAGCTTAATCGTCGCAGGGTTTCACGGGGAGCTGTTTTTT,CASSLIVAGFHGELFF
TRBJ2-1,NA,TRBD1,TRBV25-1,TGTGCCAGCAGTTACACTTACCGACAGGGATACTACAATGAGCAGTTCTTC,CASSYTYRQGYYNEQFF
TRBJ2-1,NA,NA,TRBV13,TGTGCCAGCAGCTTAAGGGTCAGGGTAGGACAGACCTACAATGAGCAGTTCTTC,CASSLRVRVGQTYNEQFF
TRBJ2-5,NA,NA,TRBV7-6,TGTGCCAGCAGCTTAGGTAGCCAAGAGACCCAGTACTTC,CASSLGSQETQYF
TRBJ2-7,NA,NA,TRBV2,TGTGCCAGCAACGGGTACGAGCAGTACTTC,CASNGYEQYF
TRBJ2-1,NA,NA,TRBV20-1,TGCAGTGCTAGGGGCCCCCCCAGGGGCTATGAGCAGTTCTTC,CSARGPPRGYEQFF
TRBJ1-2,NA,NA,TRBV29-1,TGCAGCGTTGACCCTAACGTCTATGGCTACACCTTC,CSVDPNVYGYTF
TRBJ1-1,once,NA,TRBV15,TGTGCCACCAGCAGAGATTTAGGGCCCGGGCGGGACACTGAAGCTTTCTTT,CATSRDLGPGRDTEAFF
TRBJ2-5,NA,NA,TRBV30,TGTGCCTGGAGTGTTGAGGGGGGTCGGTGGGAGACCCAGTACTTC,CAWSVEGGRWETQYF
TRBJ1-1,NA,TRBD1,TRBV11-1,TGTGCCAGCAGCCCTCGACAGGGGGCCCTTACTGAAGCTTTCTTT,CASSPRQGALTEAFF
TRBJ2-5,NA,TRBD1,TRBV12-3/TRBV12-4,TGTGCCAGCAGAAGACAGGGGTACCAAGAGACCCAGTACTTC,CASRRQGYQETQYF
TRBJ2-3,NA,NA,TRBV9,TGTGCCAGCAGGTCTGCAGATACGCAGTATTTT,CASRSADTQYF
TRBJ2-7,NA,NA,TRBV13,TGTGCCAGCAGCTTAAAGGACGAGCAGTACTTC,CASSLKDEQYF
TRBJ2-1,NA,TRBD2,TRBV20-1,TGCAGTGCTAGATCCCTAGCGGGGGATTACAATGAGCAGTTCTTC,CSARSLAGDYNEQFF
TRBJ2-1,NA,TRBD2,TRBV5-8,TGTGCCAGCAGCCGATCGGGACTAGCGCGTCCTGAGCAGTTCTTC,CASSRSGLARPEQFF
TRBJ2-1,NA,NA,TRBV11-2,TGTGCCAGCACCCCCGGCACCAGGGACCCTGAGCAGTTCTTC,CASTPGTRDPEQFF
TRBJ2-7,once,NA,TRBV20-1,TGCAGTGCTAAAGAAGGCCACGAGCAGTACTTC,CSAKEGHEQYF
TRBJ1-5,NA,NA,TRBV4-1,TGCGCCAGCAGCCAAGATAGGGCACGCAATCAGCCCCAGCATTTT,CASSQDRARNQPQHF
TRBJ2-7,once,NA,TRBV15,TGTGCCACCAGCAGTGCTCCCGGGACATTGTCCTACGAGCAGTACTTC,CATSSAPGTLSYEQYF
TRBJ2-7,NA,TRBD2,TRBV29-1,TGCAGCGTTGTAGGGTCTAGCGGGGGGGCCTACGAGCAGTACTTC,CSVVGSSGGAYEQYF
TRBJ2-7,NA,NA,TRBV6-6,TGTGCCAGCAGTCTCGGATGGACCTACGAGCAGTACTTC,CASSLGWTYEQYF
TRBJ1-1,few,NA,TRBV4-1,TGCGCCAGCAGCCAGGGCTACACTGAAGCTTTCTTT,CASSQGYTEAFF
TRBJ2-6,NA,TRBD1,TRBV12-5,TGTGCTAGTGGTTGGGGCGCCGGGACAGGAGCCTCTGGGGCCAACGTCCTGACTTTC,CASGWGAGTGASGANVLTF
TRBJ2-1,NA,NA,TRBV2,TGTGCCAGCACCGAAGGAGGGACAGTCTCCTACAATGAGCAGTTCTTC,CASTEGGTVSYNEQFF
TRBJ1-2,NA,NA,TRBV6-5,TGTGCCAGCAGTTACTCTGTGTATCCCCCCAGGGCGTATGGCTACACCTTC,CASSYSVYPPRAYGYTF
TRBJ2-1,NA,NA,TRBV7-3,TGTGCCAGCAGCTTCGGTAGTGGGGATAACAATGAGCAGTTCTTC,CASSFGSGDNNEQFF
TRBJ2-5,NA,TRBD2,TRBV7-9,TGTGCCAGCAGCTCGGAGGTCTCTAGCGGGGCCATCCGGGAGACCCAGTACTTC,CASSSEVSSGAIRETQYF
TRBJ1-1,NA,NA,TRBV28,TGTGCCAGCAGTGTGGAGGGTGGGGAAGCTTTCTTT,CASSVEGGEAFF
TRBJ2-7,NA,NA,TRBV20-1,TGCAGTGCTTCGCCCTGGACAGAAACCTACGAGCAGTACTTC,CSASPWTETYEQYF
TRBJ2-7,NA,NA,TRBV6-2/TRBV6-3,TGTGCCAGCAGTTACCACTCCTACGAGCAGTACTTC,CASSYHSYEQYF
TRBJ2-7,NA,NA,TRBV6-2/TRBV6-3,TGTGCCACCGCTTTTCCAGACGAGCAGTACTTC,CATAFPDEQYF
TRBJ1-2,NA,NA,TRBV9,TGTGCCAGCTTCGGGGGTCCCGCTAACTATGGCTACACCTTC,CASFGGPANYGYTF
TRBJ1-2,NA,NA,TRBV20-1,TGCAGTGCTAAGGGATCGACTTATGGCTACACCTTC,CSAKGSTYGYTF
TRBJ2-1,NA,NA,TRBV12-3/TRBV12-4,TGTGCCAGCAGCGGTTCCGGGGGTCGGTGGGATGAGCAGTTCTTC,CASSGSGGRWDEQFF
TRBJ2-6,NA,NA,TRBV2,TGTGCCAGCAAGCTGGCGGGAGGGGCCAACGTCCTGACTTTC,CASKLAGGANVLTF
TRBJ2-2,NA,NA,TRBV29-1,TGCAGCGTTGACCCGGGCCAGGGGATCACCGGGGAGCTGTTTTTT,CSVDPGQGITGELFF
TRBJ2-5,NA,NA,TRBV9,TGTGCCAGCAGCGTAGTTGTGGGGGGCGGGCAAGAGACCCAGTACTTC,CASSVVVGGGQETQYF
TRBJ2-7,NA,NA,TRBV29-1,TGCAGCGTTGAGGAGGGTCAGGGGTACGAGCAGTACTTC,CSVEEGQGYEQYF
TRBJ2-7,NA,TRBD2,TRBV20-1,TGCAGTGCCCTGGCGGGGGGGCCGGTACCCTACGAGCAGTACTTC,CSALAGGPVPYEQYF